Listed here are 4 T cell receptor beta chains from one sample, sequenced in a study of T cell clonotyping in hematopoietic cell transplantation. Method: immunoSEQ multiplex PCR; TCRdb's copy keeps in-frame clones and lacks some. The sample includes 25,000 to 35,000 clones, about 93% of them seen just once. Time point denoted: recipient sample about 28 days before transplant, after cytoreduction. The starting material was peripheral blood mononuclear cells, obtained before stem cell transplant. Receptors were obtained from a man aged 50-60 years with acute myeloid leukemia. Some clones in this sample may be carry-over from other donors' samples.

The chain combines TRBV7-2 with TRBJ2-2; D is possibly TRBD1 (6 bases). There are 16 residues in the CDR3. CDR1 and CDR2 from the germline V gene are SGHTA and FQGNSA. V was clipped by 1 base and J by 7 bases, with 16 bases between them. CDR3 nucleotide sequence: TGTGCCAGCAGCTTAGTCACAGGGCCAGGTGGCGGGGAGCTGTTTTTT. This sequence encodes CASSLVTGPGGGELFF.

V and J are TRBV19 and TRBJ2-7; 8 bases line up with TRBD1. CDR1 is LNHDA and CDR2 is SQIVND in the germline V gene (reference sequence). The V segment lost 7 bases and the J segment 0 bases; nucleotides outside the gene matches: 5. The CDR3 runs to 14 residues. The CDR3 region is CASNHRGNSYEQYF. The CDR3 nucleotides are TGTGCCAGTAACCACAGGGGGAACTCCTACGAGCAGTACTTC.

The rearrangement joins TRBV18 to TRBJ2-7; no clear D gene. CDR1 and CDR2 (germline): KGHSH, LQKENI. The CDR3 length is 15 residues. V was clipped by 1 base and J by 0 bases, with 10 bases between them. CDR3 in amino acids: CASSPLGSSSYEQYF. In DNA form, the CDR3 reads TGTGCCAGCTCACCACTCGGGTCAAGCTCCTACGAGCAGTACTTC.

This sequence joins TRBV9 and TRBJ1-5; TRBD1 matches 7 bases. This CDR3 has 18 amino acids. V trimming: 4 bases; J trimming: 6 bases; junction bases outside the gene matches: 19. The germline V gene has CDR1 SGDLS and CDR2 YYNGEE. CDR3 coding DNA: TGTGCCAGCAGCCTAGGGTTACGACAGGGAGGTATCGTTCAGCCCCAGCATTTT. Its translation: CASSLGLRQGGIVQPQHF.